These T cell receptor beta chains were read from a single sample in a study of early T cells in non-severe SARS-CoV-2 infection. Using its own MiXCR run on the 5' RACE reads, TCRdb lists one record per CDR3 protein. In the table there are about 27,000 distinct CDR3 sequences, about 4% of which are singletons. Material: whole blood. The source of these receptors is an adult who was a healthcare worker with PCR-confirmed SARS-CoV-2 infection or an uninfected control (not recorded which). The CDR3 runs from the conserved cysteine through the conserved F or W. Fields, in order: V gene, clone size, D gene, J gene, CDR3 DNA, CDR3 protein. A D gene is named only where the DNA matches it firmly. Where a row states a size, it is once, few, many or the class of an expanded clone; other rows omit it.

v_gene: TRBV27; abundance: many; d_gene: .; j_gene: TRBJ1-6; CDR3nt: TGTGCCAGCAGTTTGTGGACGACTAATTCACCCCTCCACTTT; CDR3aa: CASSLWTTNSPLHF
v_gene: TRBV29-1; abundance: many; d_gene: .; j_gene: TRBJ2-5; CDR3nt: TGCAGCGTTGAAAGGAACTTACAAGAGACCCAGTACTTC; CDR3aa: CSVERNLQETQYF
v_gene: TRBV29-1; abundance: .; d_gene: TRBD1; j_gene: TRBJ2-7; CDR3nt: TGCAGCATGAGGACAGGACCCTACGAGCAGTACTTC; CDR3aa: CSMRTGPYEQYF
v_gene: TRBV29-1; abundance: many; d_gene: TRBD2; j_gene: TRBJ2-1; CDR3nt: TGCAGCGTTCGGCGAGCGGGAGGCTCGGACAATGAGCAGTTCTTC; CDR3aa: CSVRRAGGSDNEQFF
v_gene: TRBV7-2; abundance: .; d_gene: .; j_gene: TRBJ2-1; CDR3nt: TGTGCCAGCAGCTTAGTTTTGGGGAGCTCCTACAATGAGCAGTTCTTC; CDR3aa: CASSLVLGSSYNEQFF
v_gene: TRBV7-6; abundance: few; d_gene: TRBD2; j_gene: TRBJ2-5; CDR3nt: TGTGCCAGCAGCTTCGGGACTAGCGGAGACCAAGAGACCCAGTACTTC; CDR3aa: CASSFGTSGDQETQYF
v_gene: TRBV7-2; abundance: many; d_gene: .; j_gene: TRBJ1-1; CDR3nt: TGTGCCAGCAGTATAACTACTGAAGCTTTCTTT; CDR3aa: CASSITTEAFF
v_gene: TRBV12-3/TRBV12-4; abundance: many; d_gene: TRBD1; j_gene: TRBJ1-5; CDR3nt: TGTGCCAGCAGCACCGGGACAGGCAATCAGCCCCAGCATTTT; CDR3aa: CASSTGTGNQPQHF
v_gene: TRBV7-2; abundance: many; d_gene: .; j_gene: TRBJ2-1; CDR3nt: TGTGCCAGCAGCTTAGCGGGGAGGACCGCCAATGAGCAGTTCTTC; CDR3aa: CASSLAGRTANEQFF
v_gene: TRBV2; abundance: few; d_gene: TRBD2; j_gene: TRBJ2-1; CDR3nt: TGTGCCAGCAGTTCCGGACTAGCGGGAGTCCTGCATGAGCAGTTCTTC; CDR3aa: CASSSGLAGVLHEQFF
v_gene: TRBV19; abundance: many; d_gene: .; j_gene: TRBJ2-5; CDR3nt: TGTGCCAGTAGGCATACTAGCAGCCAAGAGACCCAGTACTTC; CDR3aa: CASRHTSSQETQYF
v_gene: TRBV9; abundance: many; d_gene: TRBD2; j_gene: TRBJ2-1; CDR3nt: TGTGCCAGCAGCGTAGGAGCGGGAGTTAAATACAATGAGCAGTTCTTC; CDR3aa: CASSVGAGVKYNEQFF
v_gene: TRBV6-1; abundance: many; d_gene: .; j_gene: TRBJ2-5; CDR3nt: TGTGCCAGCAGTGAAGGGTTGGGATTCACCGAAGAGACCCAGTACTTC; CDR3aa: CASSEGLGFTEETQYF
v_gene: TRBV5-1; abundance: many; d_gene: .; j_gene: TRBJ1-2; CDR3nt: TGCGCCAGTTGGTCAACCGGCGGCTATGGCTACACCTTC; CDR3aa: CASWSTGGYGYTF
v_gene: TRBV3-1; abundance: many; d_gene: TRBD2; j_gene: TRBJ2-1; CDR3nt: TGTGCCAGCAGCCCTACGGGGGGGCTTTCCAATGAGCAGTTCTTC; CDR3aa: CASSPTGGLSNEQFF
v_gene: TRBV6-6; abundance: few; d_gene: .; j_gene: TRBJ1-1; CDR3nt: TGTGCCAGCAGTTATTCAGGGGAAACTGAAGCTTTCTTT; CDR3aa: CASSYSGETEAFF
v_gene: TRBV10-3; abundance: many; d_gene: .; j_gene: TRBJ2-3; CDR3nt: TGTGCCATCAGGGAGAGGGATACGCAGTATTTT; CDR3aa: CAIRERDTQYF
v_gene: TRBV28; abundance: many; d_gene: TRBD1; j_gene: TRBJ2-5; CDR3nt: TGTGCCAGCAGCCTCCCGGGACAGTCCGGAGAGACCCAGTACTTC; CDR3aa: CASSLPGQSGETQYF
v_gene: TRBV5-1; abundance: many; d_gene: .; j_gene: TRBJ2-3; CDR3nt: TGCGCCAGCAGCTTCGAGACAGATACGCAGTATTTT; CDR3aa: CASSFETDTQYF
v_gene: TRBV7-8; abundance: many; d_gene: TRBD1; j_gene: TRBJ2-4; CDR3nt: TGTGCCAGCAGCTTAGGCCGGGACAGGGGTAAAAACATTCAGTACTTC; CDR3aa: CASSLGRDRGKNIQYF
v_gene: TRBV6-6; abundance: .; d_gene: .; j_gene: TRBJ2-2; CDR3nt: TGTGCCAGCAGTTACTCGGCAGAGAACACCGGGGAGCTGTTTTTT; CDR3aa: CASSYSAENTGELFF
v_gene: TRBV12-3/TRBV12-4; abundance: many; d_gene: TRBD1; j_gene: TRBJ1-2; CDR3nt: TGTGCCAGCAGTTGGACAGGGGAAGGCTACACCTTC; CDR3aa: CASSWTGEGYTF
v_gene: TRBV14; abundance: many; d_gene: .; j_gene: TRBJ2-3; CDR3nt: TGTGCCAGCAGCCCGCCGTGGCTAGGGGTCGCAGATACGCAGTATTTT; CDR3aa: CASSPPWLGVADTQYF
v_gene: TRBV3-1; abundance: .; d_gene: .; j_gene: TRBJ2-1; CDR3nt: TGTGCCAGCAGCCAAAGGGGGGCCTACAATGAGCAGTTCTTC; CDR3aa: CASSQRGAYNEQFF
v_gene: TRBV5-1; abundance: many; d_gene: TRBD2; j_gene: TRBJ2-1; CDR3nt: TGCGCCAGCAGCCTGAAGACTAGCGGGGTCTACAATGAGCAGTTCTTC; CDR3aa: CASSLKTSGVYNEQFF
v_gene: TRBV2; abundance: many; d_gene: .; j_gene: TRBJ2-7; CDR3nt: TGTGCCAGCACGACCTTGAGCGAGCAGTACTTC; CDR3aa: CASTTLSEQYF
v_gene: TRBV18; abundance: many; d_gene: .; j_gene: TRBJ1-4; CDR3nt: TGTGCCAGCTCACCCGGTCCAGGAGGAAAACTGTTTTTT; CDR3aa: CASSPGPGGKLFF
v_gene: TRBV18; abundance: .; d_gene: .; j_gene: TRBJ2-7; CDR3nt: TGTGCCAGCTCACCAGCAGGACACACCTACGAGCAGTACTTC; CDR3aa: CASSPAGHTYEQYF